Shown below are 21 T cell receptor beta chains from a single sample sequenced in a study of tumor-infiltrating lymphocytes in primary liver carcinoma. The researchers obtained blood RNA from unsorted whole blood and also extracted germline DNA. With a constant-region primer, TCR beta cDNA was made from 400 to 550 ng of total RNA. Three nested multiplex PCR rounds, a slightly modified ARM-PCR, produced the libraries for TCR beta. The study ran its first two PCR rounds for approximately 11 cycles each, using TRBV1-TRBV30 forward primers and a C-beta reverse primer. TCRdb re-called the multiplex PCR reads through MiXCR, storing one row per CDR3 protein. The data contain 320,000 or so distinct CDR3 sequences, 65% of them singletons. Sequenced input: peripheral blood. The receptors stem from a man aged 40-49 years with primary liver carcinoma and hepatitis B virus infection.

Concerning this clonotype: One base away lies a much larger clone, so this may be a sequencing read error. This CDR3 is missing its conserved last phenylalanine or tryptophan, likely due to a read error. The V and J genes are TRBV6-2 or TRBV6-3 and TRBJ1-1, with D perhaps TRBD1 (5 bases). The CDR3 is made up of 13 amino acids. Trimming cost V 5 bases and J 4 bases, with 11 bases left between them. CDR1 is MNHEY and CDR2 is SVGEGT in the germline V gene. Here the CDR3 reads CASSGAAGTEAFL. In DNA form, the CDR3 reads TGTGCCAGCAGTGGGGCGGCGGGCACTGAAGCTTTCCTT.

A word on this clonotype: Being one base from a much bigger clone, this may be a read error. The chain employs TRBV12-3 or TRBV12-4 and TRBJ1-1; D unclear. CDR3 size: 15 residues. The CDR3 reads CASSLYFHTHTEASF. CDR3 bases: TGTGCCAGCAGTTTATACTTCCACACGCACACTGAAGCTTCCTTT.

This clonotype showed up many times. The gene calls are TRBV29-1 and TRBJ2-7; tentatively, D is TRBD2 (6 bases). The germline V gene has CDR1 SQVTM and CDR2 ANQGSEA. The CDR3 length is 14 residues. Trimming took 6 bases from V and 2 from J, leaving 17 bases between them. The CDR3 sequence: CSVRDFPRAYEQYF. For the CDR3, the DNA is TGCAGCGTCCGGGACTTCCCACGGGCCTACGAGCAGTACTTC.

Details on this clonotype: Since the CDR3 does not end with the conserved phenylalanine or tryptophan, this likely comes from a read error. The chain is built from TRBV11-3 and TRBJ2-1; the D gene could be TRBD1 or TRBD2 (5 bases each). Looked up from germline, CDR1 is SGHNT and CDR2 is YENEEA. CDR3 size: 14 residues. V was pared by 8 bases and J by 7 bases, with 18 bases between. In nucleotides, the CDR3 is TGTGCCAGCGGACTCGTGGGGCCAATAAATGAGCAGTTCTTA. Translating gives CASGLVGPINEQFL.

Comment on this clonotype: Possible read error: a much larger clone is one base away. The V call is TRBV12-5, the J call TRBJ2-1; D gene ambiguous. Germline V gives CDR1 LGHNT, CDR2 FRNRAP. The length of the CDR3 is 11 residues. Trimming shortened V by 6 bases and J by 8 bases, and 8 bases separated the two germline ends. The CDR3 spells CASGSRYEQFF. The CDR3 bases are TGTGCTAGTGGCTCTAGGTATGAGCAGTTCTTC.

J is TRBJ2-1 and V is TRBV5-1; TRBD2 is a possible D gene (6 bases). V was trimmed by 6 bases and J by 8 bases, leaving 27 bases between them. CDR3 length: 17 residues. Germline V gives CDR1 SGHRS, CDR2 YFSETQ. CDR3 residues: CASTSGQTGTGPDEQFF. CDR3 sequence (DNA): TGCGCCAGCACTTCAGGCCAGACCGGGACTGGCCCCGATGAGCAGTTCTTC.

Turning to this clonotype: A much more abundant neighbour one base away suggests this may be a read error. The chain carries TRBV4-2 and TRBJ2-2; D unresolved. Per the germline V gene, CDR1 is LGHNA and CDR2 is YNFKEQ. The length of the CDR3 is 19 residues. Trimming left V 2 bases short and J 0 bases short, with 19 bases between. For the CDR3, the DNA is TGTGCCAGCAGCCAATTCAACGGAGCCCCTTATGCGAACACCGGGGAGCTGTTTTTT. It specifies CASSQFNGAPYANTGELFF.

As to this clonotype: A junction boundary mismatches the germline segment, possibly from a read error. The V call is TRBV5-4, the J call TRBJ2-3; 7 bases line up with TRBD2. This CDR3 has 15 amino acids. Germline V lookup: CDR1 SGHNT, CDR2 YYREEE (reference sequence). The CDR3 DNA follows: TGTGCCAGCAGCTTGGGACTAGCTAACACAGATACGCGGTATTTT. This translates into CASSLGLANTDTRYF.

This chain links TRBV10-2 with TRBJ2-3; TRBD1 is a possible D gene (5 bases). The DNA end is a closer match to TRBJ1-5, so the J assignment may be wrong. CDR1 and CDR2 from the germline V gene are WSHSY and SAAADI. The CDR3 loop spans 14 amino acids. The CDR3 DNA is TGCGCCAGCATTATAGGCCCTCAGGGAGATACGCAGCATTTT. Translation gives CASIIGPQGDTQHF.

Concerning this clonotype: The junction and the germline gene differ at one end; a read error may be behind it. The CDR3 coding sequence is TGCGCCAGCAGCTACAACCCCGGGACTAGCGCTTTCCCTCTGGGCAACGAGCAGAATTTC. It yields the protein CASSYNPGTSAFPLGNEQNF. This chain connects TRBV4-3 to TRBJ2-7, with 10 bases aligning to TRBD2. This CDR3 comprises 20 residues. CDR1 LGHNA and CDR2 YSLEER come from the germline V gene.

Regarding this clonotype: A much larger clone is a single base away; this may be a read error. The V and J genes are TRBV5-8 and TRBJ2-7; D uncertain. This CDR3 comprises 12 residues. Germline V lookup: CDR1 SGHTS, CDR2 YDEGEE. Trimming stripped 6 bases from V and 7 bases from J, with 14 bases between. CDR3 residues: CASNLRSLEQYF. CDR3 in DNA: TGTGCCAGCAACTTACGGTCTCTGGAGCAGTACTTC.

This chain connects TRBV5-6 to TRBJ2-5; 10 bases are shared with TRBD2. Germline V gene lookup returns CDR1 SGHDT and CDR2 YYEEEE. The CDR3 consists of 15 residues. V lost 3 bases to trimming and J lost 4 bases; unmatched junction nucleotides: 6. The CDR3 sequence is CASSYLAGVLETQYF. The CDR3 nucleotides read TGTGCCAGCAGCTACCTAGCGGGGGTCCTAGAGACCCAGTACTTC. Based on the CDR3 plus reference TRBV5-6 and TRBJ2-5, the full variable domain is DAGVTQSPTHLIKTRGQQVTLRCSPKSGHDTVSWYQQALGQGPQFIFQYYEEEERQRGNFPDRFSGHQFPNYSSELNVNALLLGDSALYLCASSYLAGVLETQYFGPGTRLLVL.

This chain links TRBV10-3 with TRBJ2-3; D gene ambiguous. V lost 4 bases, J lost 4 bases, and 15 bases lay in between. CDR1 is ENHRY and CDR2 is SYGVKD in the germline V gene. The CDR3 totals 15 residues. The CDR3 sequence: CAISVETLIADTQYF. The DNA for the CDR3 is TGTGCCATCAGTGTGGAAACACTTATTGCAGATACGCAGTATTTT.

Of note for this clonotype: This may arise from a read error, as a much more abundant clone is one base away. V gene TRBV5-4 combines with J gene TRBJ2-5; D might be TRBD1 (6 bases). The germline CDR1 and CDR2 sequences are SGHNT and YYREEE (reference sequence). The CDR3 consists of 15 residues. The CDR3 region has the DNA TGTACCAGCAGCTCCTCTACAGGGTACCAAGAGACCCAGTACTTC. Its protein is CTSSSSTGYQETQYF.

For this clonotype: A clone one base away is much larger, so this may be a read error. The genes are TRBV12-5 and TRBJ2-2, with TRBD2 matching 8 bases. The germline CDR1 and CDR2 sequences are LGHNT and FRNRAP. V gave up 7 bases and J gave up 8 bases; unmatched junction bases: 9. The CDR3 is 14 residues long. The CDR3: CASAKTSGTGELFF. CDR3 DNA sequence: TGTGCTAGTGCCAAAACTAGCGGCACGGGGGAGCTGTTTTTT.

This chain uses TRBV29-1 with TRBJ2-3; TRBD2 is a possible D gene (5 bases). The germline gives CDR1 SQVTM, CDR2 ANQGSEA. The CDR3 is 15 amino acids. V was trimmed by 4 bases and J by 8 bases, leaving 22 bases between them. Written as DNA, the CDR3 is TGCAGCGTTGTGTTGTCGCTAAGGTTACTAGGTACGCAGTATTTT. Amino acids: CSVVLSLRLLGTQYF.

For this clonotype: This may stem from a read error, because a much larger clone lies one nucleotide away. The chain links TRBV12-3 or TRBV12-4 to TRBJ1-5; 8 positions agree with TRBD1. The CDR3 sequence is 13 residues long. This CDR3 reads CTSSQGAYQPQHF. The CDR3, as DNA: TGTACCAGCAGCCAGGGGGCCTATCAGCCCCAGCATTTT.

With regard to this clonotype: A much larger clone is a single base away; this may be a read error. The rearrangement joins TRBV6-1 to TRBJ2-5; the match to TRBD2 covers 8 bases. The ends lost 4 bases at V and 10 bases at J; junction bases unmatched: 14. The germline gives CDR1 MNHNS, CDR2 SASEGT. The CDR3 runs to 15 residues. The CDR3 DNA is TGTGCCAGCAGTGGACCTGACAGGCCGGGGGGGGTCCAGTACTTC. It encodes CASSGPDRPGGVQYF.

This chain links TRBV5-1 with TRBJ2-7, with TRBD1 matching 10 bases. CDR3 size: 14 residues. V trimming: 3 bases; J trimming: 6 bases; junction bases outside the gene matches: 6. Germline CDR1 SGHRS, CDR2 YFSETQ. The CDR3 is CASSSSGTGVEQYF. DNA for the CDR3: TGCGCCAGCAGCTCCTCCGGGACAGGGGTCGAGCAGTACTTC. The variable domain in full, with the rest retrieved from reference TRBV5-1 and TRBJ2-7, is KAGVTQTPRYLIKTRGQQVTLSCSPISGHRSVSWYQQTPGQGLQFLFEYFSETQRNKGNFPGRFSGRQFSNSRSEMNVSTLELGDSALYLCASSSSGTGVEQYFGPGTRLTVT.

V and J are TRBV11-1 and TRBJ2-3; 7 bases are shared with TRBD2. V lost 7 bases to trimming and J lost 0 bases; unmatched junction nucleotides: 13. The length of the CDR3 is 17 residues. Per germline, CDR1 SGHAT and CDR2 FQDESV (reference sequence). The DNA of the CDR3 is TGTGCCAGCACCCATCATGCAGCGGGGACTAGCACAGATACGCAGTATTTT. Translated, it gives CASTHHAAGTSTDTQYF.

This clonotype was detected only once. This may stem from a read error, because a much larger clone lies one nucleotide away. The chain recombines TRBV6-5 with TRBJ2-3; D possibly corresponds to TRBD2 (6 bases). CDR3 length equals 15 residues. Trimming removed 2 bases at V and 8 bases at J, with 17 bases between. From germline, CDR1 is MNHEY and CDR2 SVGAGI. CDR3 sequence reads: CASSYSRDSRGTQYF. The CDR3 nucleotides read TGTGCCAGCAGTTACAGCCGGGACTCGAGAGGTACGCAGTATTTT.